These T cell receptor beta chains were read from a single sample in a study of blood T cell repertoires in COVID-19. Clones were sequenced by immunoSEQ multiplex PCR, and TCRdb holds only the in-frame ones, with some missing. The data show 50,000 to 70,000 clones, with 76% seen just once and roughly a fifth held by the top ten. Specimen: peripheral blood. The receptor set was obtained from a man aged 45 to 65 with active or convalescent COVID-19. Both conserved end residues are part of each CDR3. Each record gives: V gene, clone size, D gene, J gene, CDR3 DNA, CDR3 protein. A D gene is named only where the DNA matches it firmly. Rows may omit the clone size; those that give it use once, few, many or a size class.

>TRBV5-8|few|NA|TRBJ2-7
TGTGCCAGCAGCCCGGACAGCGACTACGAGCAGTACTTC
CASSPDSDYEQYF
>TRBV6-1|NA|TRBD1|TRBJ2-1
TGTGCCAGCAGTGAAACTGGACAGGGGCGGGGTGAGCAGTTCTTC
CASSETGQGRGEQFF
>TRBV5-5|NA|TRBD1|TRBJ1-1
TGTGCCAGCCGCCAAGGACAGGGTTTGTACACTGAAGCTTTCTTT
CASRQGQGLYTEAFF
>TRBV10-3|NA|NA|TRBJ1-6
TGTGCCATCAATGACGAGGGACCCCTCCACTTT
CAINDEGPLHF
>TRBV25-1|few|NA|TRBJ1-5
TGTGCCAGCAGTGAATCCGCAGGGCTGCAGCCCCAGCATTTT
CASSESAGLQPQHF
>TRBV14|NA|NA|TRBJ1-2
TGTGCCAGCAGCCAAGTGGGGCCTCTTCGTCGCGGCTACACCTTC
CASSQVGPLRRGYTF
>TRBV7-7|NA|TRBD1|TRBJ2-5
TGTGCCAGCAGCTGGGGACAGGGAGGAGAGACCCAGTACTTC
CASSWGQGGETQYF
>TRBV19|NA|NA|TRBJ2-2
TGTGCCAGTAGTACGGTTCCTCCCGGGGAGCTGTTTTTT
CASSTVPPGELFF
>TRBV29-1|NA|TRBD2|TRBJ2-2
TGCAGCGTTTGGGGACTAGCGGGAACCGGGGAGCTGTTTTTT
CSVWGLAGTGELFF
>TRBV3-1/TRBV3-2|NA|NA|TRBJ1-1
TGTGCCAGCAGCCGCCAGGTTCAGGGGACTGAAGCTTTCTTT
CASSRQVQGTEAFF
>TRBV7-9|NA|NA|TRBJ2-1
TGTGCCAGCAGCCTAAGGAGCGGAAAGGGTTGGAATGAGCAGTTCTTC
CASSLRSGKGWNEQFF
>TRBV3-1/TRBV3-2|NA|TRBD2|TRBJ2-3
TGTGCCAGCAGTCAGCCTAGCGGGGGAGGTAGCACAGATACGCAGTATTTT
CASSQPSGGGSTDTQYF
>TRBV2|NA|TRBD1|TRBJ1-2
TGTGCCAGCTCCTCAGACAGGGGCCCGTATGGCTACACCTTC
CASSSDRGPYGYTF
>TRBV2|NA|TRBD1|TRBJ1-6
TGTGCCAGCAACGACCAGGGGGATTCACCCCTCCACTTT
CASNDQGDSPLHF
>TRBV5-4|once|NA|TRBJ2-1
TGTGCCAGCGGCGGGGCCGGTGAGCAGTTCTTC
CASGGAGEQFF
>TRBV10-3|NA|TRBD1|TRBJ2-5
TGTGCCATCAAGGAAGGCGACAGGGGCGAGGAGACCCAGTACTTC
CAIKEGDRGEETQYF
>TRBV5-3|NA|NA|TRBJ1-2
TGTGCCAGAAGCTTGAGGACAGAAGTTAACTATGGCTACACCTTC
CARSLRTEVNYGYTF
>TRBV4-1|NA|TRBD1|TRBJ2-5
TGCGCCAGCAGCCGCCTCAGGGGGGAGACCCAGTACTTC
CASSRLRGETQYF
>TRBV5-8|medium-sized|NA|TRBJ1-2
TGTGCCAGCAGCTTGGTACAGGGTGGGCACGGCTACACCTTC
CASSLVQGGHGYTF
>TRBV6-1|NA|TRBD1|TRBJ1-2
TGTGCCAGCAGTGATGGAACGGGGACAGGGGGCCAGGGCTACACCTTC
CASSDGTGTGGQGYTF
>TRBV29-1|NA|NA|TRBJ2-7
TGCAGCGTTGAAGGTCAGGGGAGGGGACGCGAGCAGTACTTC
CSVEGQGRGREQYF
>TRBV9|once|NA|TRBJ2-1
TGTGCCAGCAGCACTACAGGTACCGTATTGGGCAATGAGCAGTTCTTC
CASSTTGTVLGNEQFF
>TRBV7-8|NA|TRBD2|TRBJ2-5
TGTGCCAGCAGCCGAGGACTAGCGGGAGAGACCCAGTACTTC
CASSRGLAGETQYF
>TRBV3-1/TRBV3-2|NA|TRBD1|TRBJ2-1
TGTGCCAGCAGGAATAATGCCGGGACAGGGAATAATGAGCAGTTCTTC
CASRNNAGTGNNEQFF
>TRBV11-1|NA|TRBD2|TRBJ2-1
TGTGCCAGCAGCTTAGCTGGGACTAGGTCCTACAATGAGCAGTTCTTC
CASSLAGTRSYNEQFF
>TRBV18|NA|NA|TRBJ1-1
TGTGCCAGCTCTCAAGACAGCCCCCAAGCTTTCTTT
CASSQDSPQAFF
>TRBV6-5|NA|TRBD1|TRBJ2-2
TGTGCCAGCAGGGGGACAGGGGACAACACCGGGGAGCTGTTTTTT
CASRGTGDNTGELFF